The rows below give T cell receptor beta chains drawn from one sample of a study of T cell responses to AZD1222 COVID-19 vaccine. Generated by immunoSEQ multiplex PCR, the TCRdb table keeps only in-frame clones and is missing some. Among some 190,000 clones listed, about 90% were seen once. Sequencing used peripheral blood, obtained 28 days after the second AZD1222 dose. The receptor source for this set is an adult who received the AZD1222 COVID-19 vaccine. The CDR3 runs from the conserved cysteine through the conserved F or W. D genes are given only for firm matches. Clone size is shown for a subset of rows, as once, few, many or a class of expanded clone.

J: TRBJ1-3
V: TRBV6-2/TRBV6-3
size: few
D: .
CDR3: CASSYPMTGTGNTIYF
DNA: TGTGCCAGCAGTTACCCAATGACCGGGACAGGAAACACCATATATTTT

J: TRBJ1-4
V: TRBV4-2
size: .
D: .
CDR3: CASSQGRGVANEKLFF
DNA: TGTGCCAGCAGCCAAGGTCGGGGGGTAGCTAATGAAAAACTGTTTTTT

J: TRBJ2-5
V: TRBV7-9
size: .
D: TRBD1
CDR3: CASSSLQGKEETQYF
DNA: TGTGCCAGCAGCTCATTACAGGGGAAGGAAGAGACCCAGTACTTC

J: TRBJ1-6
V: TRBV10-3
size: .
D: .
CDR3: CAISERTGESPLHF
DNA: TGTGCCATCAGTGAACGCACAGGCGAGTCACCCCTCCACTTT

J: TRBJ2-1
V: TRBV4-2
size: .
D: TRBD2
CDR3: CASSPGLAGGQAYNEQFF
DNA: TGTGCCAGCAGCCCGGGACTAGCGGGGGGCCAGGCCTACAATGAGCAGTTCTTC

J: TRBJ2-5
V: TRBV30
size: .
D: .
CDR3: CAWKDWVAQETQYF
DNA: TGTGCCTGGAAGGATTGGGTGGCGCAAGAGACCCAGTACTTC

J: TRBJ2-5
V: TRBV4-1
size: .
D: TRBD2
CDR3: CASSQDSSSGIQETQYF
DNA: TGCGCCAGCAGCCAAGATTCTTCTAGCGGAATCCAAGAGACCCAGTACTTC

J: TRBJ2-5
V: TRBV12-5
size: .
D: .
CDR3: CASGFEVSGPTGTQYF
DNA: TGTGCTAGTGGTTTTGAAGTGAGCGGGCCAACAGGGACCCAGTACTTC

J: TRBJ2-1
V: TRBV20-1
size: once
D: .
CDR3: CSAPRYNEQFF
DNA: TGCAGTGCCCCCAGGTACAATGAGCAGTTCTTC

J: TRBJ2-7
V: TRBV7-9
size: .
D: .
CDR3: CASSQQEARQYF
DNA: TGTGCCAGCAGCCAACAAGAGGCGAGACAGTACTTC

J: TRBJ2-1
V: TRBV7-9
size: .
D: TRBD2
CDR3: CASRISGSGSYNEQFF
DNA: TGTGCCAGCAGAATTTCAGGTAGCGGGAGCTACAATGAGCAGTTCTTC

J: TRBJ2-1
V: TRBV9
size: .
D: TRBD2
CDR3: CASSVFAGGPMDEQFF
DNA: TGTGCCAGCAGCGTGTTCGCGGGAGGGCCTATGGATGAGCAGTTCTTC

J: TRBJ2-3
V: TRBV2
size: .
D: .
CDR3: CASSGLVLKSDTQYF
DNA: TGTGCCAGCAGTGGACTAGTACTCAAATCAGATACGCAGTATTTT

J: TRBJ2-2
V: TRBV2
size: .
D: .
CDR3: CASSDVARIANTGELFF
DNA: TGTGCCAGCAGTGATGTCGCCCGGATTGCGAACACCGGGGAGCTGTTTTTT

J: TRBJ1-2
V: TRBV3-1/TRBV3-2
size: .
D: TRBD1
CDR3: CASSLEGTGGSGYTF
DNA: TGTGCCAGCAGCCTGGAAGGGACAGGGGGCAGTGGCTACACCTTC

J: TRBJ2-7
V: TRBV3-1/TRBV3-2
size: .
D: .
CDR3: CASSRDPTRSYEQYF
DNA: TGTGCCAGCAGCCGAGACCCGACTCGCAGCTACGAGCAGTACTTC

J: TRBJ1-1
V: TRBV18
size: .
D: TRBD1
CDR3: CASSPGQGNTEAFF
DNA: TGTGCCAGCTCACCCGGACAGGGGAACACTGAAGCTTTCTTT

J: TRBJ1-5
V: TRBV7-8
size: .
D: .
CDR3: CASSLSRVGNQPQHF
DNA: TGTGCCAGCAGTTTGAGCAGGGTTGGCAATCAGCCCCAGCATTTT

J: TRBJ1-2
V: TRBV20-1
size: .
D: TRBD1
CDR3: CSARDPTGHLF
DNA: TGCAGTGCTAGAGACCCGACAGGGCATCTCTTC

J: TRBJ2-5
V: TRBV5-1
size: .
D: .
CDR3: CASRLEETQYF
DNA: TGCGCCAGCAGACTTGAAGAGACCCAGTACTTC

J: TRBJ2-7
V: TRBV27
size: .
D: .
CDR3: CASSPISAGSYEQYF
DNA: TGTGCCAGCAGTCCCATTTCGGCCGGATCCTACGAGCAGTACTTC

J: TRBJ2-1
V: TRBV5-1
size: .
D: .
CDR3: CASSSSRSYNEQFF
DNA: TGCGCCAGCAGCTCTAGTAGGTCCTACAATGAGCAGTTCTTC

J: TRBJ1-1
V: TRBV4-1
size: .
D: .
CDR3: CASSPWGFLNTEAFF
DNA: TGCGCCAGCAGTCCCTGGGGATTTCTGAACACTGAAGCTTTCTTT

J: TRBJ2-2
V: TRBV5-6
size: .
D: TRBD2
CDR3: CASSWVAGATGELFF
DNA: TGTGCCAGCAGCTGGGTAGCGGGGGCGACCGGGGAGCTGTTTTTT

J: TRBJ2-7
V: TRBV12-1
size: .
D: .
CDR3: CASSPTTRIQGAASGRPNAYEQYF
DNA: TGTGCCAGCAGCCCGACTACAAGAATACAGGGGGCAGCTAGCGGGAGGCCTAACGCCTACGAGCAGTACTTC

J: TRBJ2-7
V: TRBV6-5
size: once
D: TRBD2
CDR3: CASGTRAGTYEQYF
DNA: TGTGCCAGCGGAACGCGAGCGGGAACCTACGAGCAGTACTTC

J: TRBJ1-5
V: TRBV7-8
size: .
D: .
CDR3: CASSAGARDNQPQHF
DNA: TGTGCCAGCAGCGCCGGGGCCAGGGACAATCAGCCCCAGCATTTT

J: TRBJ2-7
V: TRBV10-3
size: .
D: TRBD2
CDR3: CAITIKSERGDYEQYF
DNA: TGTGCCATCACCATAAAGTCGGAGCGGGGGGACTACGAGCAGTACTTC

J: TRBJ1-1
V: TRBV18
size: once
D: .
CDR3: CASSSDFEAFF
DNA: TGTGCCAGCTCGTCGGATTTTGAAGCTTTCTTT

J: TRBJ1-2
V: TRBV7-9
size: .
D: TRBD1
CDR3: CASSPRDRANYGYTF
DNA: TGTGCCAGCAGCCCGAGGGACAGAGCTAACTATGGCTACACCTTC

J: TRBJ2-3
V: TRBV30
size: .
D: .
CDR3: CAWGRSTDTQYF
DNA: TGTGCCTGGGGTAGAAGCACAGATACGCAGTATTTT

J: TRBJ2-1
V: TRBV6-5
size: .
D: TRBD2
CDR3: CASSRLAGGGNEQFF
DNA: TGTGCCAGCAGCCGACTAGCGGGAGGGGGTAATGAGCAGTTCTTC

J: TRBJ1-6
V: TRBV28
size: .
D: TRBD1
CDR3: CASRGTGYNSPLHF
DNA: TGTGCCAGCAGGGGGACAGGGTACAATTCACCCCTCCACTTT

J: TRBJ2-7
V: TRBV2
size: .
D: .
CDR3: CASRERQLNSYEQYF
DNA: TGTGCCAGCAGGGAAAGACAGCTAAACTCCTACGAGCAGTACTTC

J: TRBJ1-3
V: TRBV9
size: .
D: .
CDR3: CASSGLRSSGNTIYF
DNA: TGTGCCAGCAGCGGGCTGAGATCCTCTGGAAACACCATATATTTT

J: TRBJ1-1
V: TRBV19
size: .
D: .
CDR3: CASGEQDPEAFF
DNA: TGTGCCAGTGGTGAGCAGGATCCTGAAGCTTTCTTT

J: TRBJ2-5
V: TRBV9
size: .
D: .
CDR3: CASSRSRETQYF
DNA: TGTGCCAGCAGCAGAAGTAGAGAGACCCAGTACTTC

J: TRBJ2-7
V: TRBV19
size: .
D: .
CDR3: CASSIRRSGTPYEQYF
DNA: TGTGCCAGTAGTATCCGCCGGTCCGGGACACCCTACGAGCAGTACTTC

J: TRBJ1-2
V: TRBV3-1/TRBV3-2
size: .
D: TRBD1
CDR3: CASSQGSPDRVYGYTF
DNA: TGTGCCAGCAGCCAAGGAAGTCCGGACAGGGTCTATGGCTACACCTTC

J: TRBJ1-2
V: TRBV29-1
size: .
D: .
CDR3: CSVVRSADGYTF
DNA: TGCAGCGTTGTTCGGTCAGCTGATGGCTACACCTTC

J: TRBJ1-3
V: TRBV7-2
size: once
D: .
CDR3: CASSLAKRGITDGNTIYF
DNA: TGTGCCAGCAGCTTAGCGAAGAGAGGGATAACGGATGGAAACACCATATATTTT

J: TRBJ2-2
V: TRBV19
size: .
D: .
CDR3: CASRTKQAPGELFF
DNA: TGTGCCAGTAGGACTAAGCAGGCGCCCGGGGAGCTGTTTTTT

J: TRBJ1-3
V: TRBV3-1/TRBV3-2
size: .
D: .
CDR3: CASSPGTDSGNTIYF
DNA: TGTGCCAGCAGCCCCGGGACGGACTCTGGAAACACCATATATTTT

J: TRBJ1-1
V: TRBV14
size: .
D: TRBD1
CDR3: CASRPGTGGPGNTEAFF
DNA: TGTGCCAGCAGACCCGGGACAGGGGGTCCAGGGAACACTGAAGCTTTCTTT

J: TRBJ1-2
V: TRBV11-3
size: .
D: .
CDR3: CASSLQGRNYTF
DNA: TGTGCCAGCAGCTTACAGGGCCGCAACTACACCTTC

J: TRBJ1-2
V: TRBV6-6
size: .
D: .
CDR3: CASSLDGPYGYTF
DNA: TGTGCCAGCAGTCTAGACGGACCCTATGGCTACACCTTC

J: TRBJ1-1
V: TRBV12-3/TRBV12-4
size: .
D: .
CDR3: CASSPYVNTEAFF
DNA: TGTGCCAGCAGTCCTTACGTAAACACTGAAGCTTTCTTT

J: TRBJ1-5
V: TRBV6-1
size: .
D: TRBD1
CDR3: CASSDKKGTGRIQPQHF
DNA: TGTGCCAGCAGTGATAAGAAAGGGACAGGGAGGATTCAGCCCCAGCATTTT

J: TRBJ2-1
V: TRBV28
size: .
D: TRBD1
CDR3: CASSGPGTGHVNEQFF
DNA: TGTGCCAGCAGTGGCCCCGGGACAGGGCATGTTAATGAGCAGTTCTTC

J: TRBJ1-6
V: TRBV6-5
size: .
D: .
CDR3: CASSYRNNSPLHF
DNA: TGTGCCAGCAGTTACAGGAATAATTCACCCCTCCACTTT

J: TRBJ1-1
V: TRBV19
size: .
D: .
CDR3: CASSIVAGEAFF
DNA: TGTGCCAGTAGTATTGTGGCGGGTGAAGCTTTCTTT